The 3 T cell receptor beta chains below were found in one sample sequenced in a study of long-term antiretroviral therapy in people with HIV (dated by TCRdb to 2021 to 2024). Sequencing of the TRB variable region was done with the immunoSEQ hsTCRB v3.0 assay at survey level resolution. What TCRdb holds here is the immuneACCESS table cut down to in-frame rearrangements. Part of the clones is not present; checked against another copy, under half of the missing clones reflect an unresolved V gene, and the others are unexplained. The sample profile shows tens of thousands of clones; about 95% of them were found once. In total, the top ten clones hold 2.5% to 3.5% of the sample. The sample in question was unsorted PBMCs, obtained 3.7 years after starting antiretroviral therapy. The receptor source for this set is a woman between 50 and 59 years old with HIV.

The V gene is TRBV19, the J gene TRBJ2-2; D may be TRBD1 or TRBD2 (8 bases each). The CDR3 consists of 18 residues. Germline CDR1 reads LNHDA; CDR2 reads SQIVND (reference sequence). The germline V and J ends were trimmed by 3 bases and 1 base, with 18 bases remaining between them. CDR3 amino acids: CASSIARGGTGNTGELFF. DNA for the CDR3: TGTGCCAGTAGTATTGCCCGCGGGGGGACAGGGAACACCGGGGAGCTGTTTTTT. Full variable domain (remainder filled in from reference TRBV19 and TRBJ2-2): DGGITQSPKYLFRKEGQNVTLSCEQNLNHDAMYWYRQDPGQGLRLIYYSQIVNDFQKGDIAEGYSVSREKKESFPLTVTSAQKNPTAFYLCASSIARGGTGNTGELFFGEGSRLTVL.

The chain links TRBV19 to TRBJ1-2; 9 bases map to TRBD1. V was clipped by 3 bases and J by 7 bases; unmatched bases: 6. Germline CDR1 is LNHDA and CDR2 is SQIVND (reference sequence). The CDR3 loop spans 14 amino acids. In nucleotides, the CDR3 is TGTGCCAGTAGTATTGGGACAGGGCACCGTGGCTACACCTTC. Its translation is CASSIGTGHRGYTF.

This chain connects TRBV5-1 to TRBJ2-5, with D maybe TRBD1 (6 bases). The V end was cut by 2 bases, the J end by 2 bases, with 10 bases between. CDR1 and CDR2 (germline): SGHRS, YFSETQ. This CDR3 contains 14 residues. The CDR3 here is CASSLTGLQETQYF. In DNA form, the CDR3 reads TGCGCCAGCAGCTTAACAGGGCTTCAAGAGACCCAGTACTTC.